This TCR beta chain was captured in a study of blood T cell repertoires in COVID-19. The overall study: Donors in the United States, Italy and Spain gave samples during acute or convalescent COVID-19. Nucleic acid was either cDNA or gDNA, and it came from T cells, B-cell-depleted T cells, or PBMCs.

Profiled with immunoSEQ multiplex PCR; TCRdb holds only in-frame clones, not every one. There are over 65,000 clones in the sample; approximately 92% occur only once, and about 0.83% lies in the top ten. V shed 0 bases and J 6 bases; nucleotides not matched to a gene: 4. The CDR3 totals 14 residues. From germline, CDR1 is SEHNR and CDR2 FQNEAQ (reference sequence). This TCR derives from a woman of 80 years or more with acute or convalescent COVID-19. The sequencing input was peripheral blood. The V gene is TRBV7-9, the J gene TRBJ2-5; 7 bases line up with TRBD1. CDR3 nucleotide sequence: TGTGCCAGCAGCTTAGCGGGACAGAGGAAGACCCAGTACTTC. Residues: CASSLAGQRKTQYF. Full variable domain (rest looked up from reference TRBV7-9 and TRBJ2-5): DTGVSQNPRHKITKRGQNVTFRCDPISEHNRLYWYRQTLGQGPEFLTYFQNEAQLEKSRLLSDRFSAERPKGSFSTLEIQRTEQGDSAMYLCASSLAGQRKTQYFGPGTRLLVL.